This T cell receptor (beta chain) was profiled in a study of shared clonotypes between healthy human individuals. TCRdb keeps only in-frame clones here, not all; method: immunoSEQ multiplex PCR. Of some 490,000 clones in the sample, around 73% were seen once. The CDR3 length is 15 residues. The V and J ends lost 6 bases and 7 bases, in that order; junction bases with no gene match: 5. The germline V gene has CDR1 SNHLY and CDR2 FYNNEI. The clonotype comes from a woman aged 35 to 49 in good health. Some clones in this sample may be carry-over from other donors' samples. Sequencing was carried out using PBMCs. The V and J genes are TRBV2 and TRBJ2-2; 13 bases line up with TRBD2. The CDR3 is CASRGLAGANGELFF. As DNA, the CDR3 is TGTGCCAGCAGAGGACTAGCGGGAGCGAACGGGGAGCTGTTTTTT. The full variable domain, completed using reference TRBV2 and TRBJ2-2, is EPEVTQTPSHQVTQMGQEVILRCVPISNHLYFYWYRQILGQKVEFLVSFYNNEISEKSEIFDDQFSVERPDGSNFTLKIRSTKLEDSAMYFCASRGLAGANGELFFGEGSRLTVL.